One and the same sample provided the 12 T cell receptor beta chains below, sequenced in a study of T cell changes during pregnancy in multiple sclerosis. The method was immunoSEQ multiplex PCR; TCRdb's version includes in-frame clones alone and lacks a portion of them. The sample records roughly 40,000 clones, 80% to 95% being singletons. The source was CD4+ T cells from peripheral blood mononuclear cells, collected in the second trimester of pregnancy. Receptor source: a female donor in good health, enrolled as a control in a pregnancy study.

V usage is TRBV28 and J usage is TRBJ1-3; D is ambiguous. Looked up from germline, CDR1 is MDHEN and CDR2 is SYDVKM. This CDR3 spans 15 amino acids. V lost 5 bases and J lost 5, with 16 bases in between. CDR3 loop: CASSPSGRGRNTIYF. The CDR3 DNA is TGTGCCAGCAGTCCCTCAGGCCGCGGGAGAAACACCATATATTTT.

The V gene is TRBV11-2, the J gene TRBJ1-4; D is unclear. V lost 0 bases and J 5 bases, leaving 10 bases between the germline ends. The V gene's germline CDR1 is SGHAT and CDR2 FQNNGV. CDR3 size: 15 residues. CDR3 region: CASSLDEAWNEKLFF. In DNA form, the CDR3 reads TGTGCCAGCAGCTTAGATGAAGCATGGAATGAAAAACTGTTTTTT.

The chain employs TRBV7-9 and TRBJ2-1; tentatively, D is TRBD1 (5 bases). V shed 1 base and J shed 7 bases, with 17 bases lying between them. The CDR3 length is 16 residues. The germline V gene encodes CDR1 SEHNR and CDR2 FQNEAQ (reference sequence). Here the CDR3 reads CASSLDQGIPSNEQFF. DNA of the CDR3: TGTGCCAGCAGCTTAGACCAGGGTATCCCTTCTAATGAGCAGTTCTTC.

This chain uses TRBV2 with TRBJ2-1; weak D call: TRBD1 (5 bases). V was cut by 7 bases and J by 9 bases, with 19 bases left in between. Germline assignment: CDR1 SNHLY and CDR2 FYNNEI. This CDR3 spans 14 amino acids. The chain's CDR3 is CASTSWTRQGEQFF. The CDR3 DNA sequence: TGTGCCAGCACTTCTTGGACCCGGCAGGGTGAGCAGTTCTTC.

The J gene is TRBJ2-5, the V gene TRBV6-1; 7 bases match TRBD2. V lost 6 bases, J lost 4 bases, and 8 bases stayed unmatched. CDR1 is MNHNS and CDR2 is SASEGT in the germline V gene. This CDR3 is 14 amino acids long. CDR3 region: CASSRPGGAETQYF. CDR3 DNA: TGTGCCAGCAGCCGCCCGGGGGGAGCAGAGACCCAGTACTTC.

The chain has TRBV27 and TRBJ1-1, with D perhaps matching TRBD1 (5 bases). V shed 8 bases and J shed 1 base, with 14 bases lying between them. Germline CDR1 and CDR2: MNHEY and SMNVEV (reference sequence). The CDR3 runs 14 residues. In DNA form, the CDR3 reads TGTGCCAGCCCAGGGCCCCCCGGGAACACTGAAGCTTTCTTT. Its translation: CASPGPPGNTEAFF.

The J gene is TRBJ2-7, the V gene TRBV5-4; tentative D call: TRBD2 (5 bases). V lost 4 bases to trimming and J lost 4 bases, with 24 bases between them. There are 17 residues in the CDR3. The germline V gene has CDR1 SGHNT and CDR2 YYREEE (reference sequence). The DNA of the CDR3 is TGTGCCAGCAGCCTGACCGGGGTCTACGCCGGAGTGTACGAGCAGTACTTC. The encoded protein is CASSLTGVYAGVYEQYF. Full variable domain (rest looked up from reference TRBV5-4 and TRBJ2-7): ETGVTQSPTHLIKTRGQQVTLRCSSQSGHNTVSWYQQALGQGPQFIFQYYREEENGRGNFPPRFSGLQFPNYSSELNVNALELDDSALYLCASSLTGVYAGVYEQYFGPGTRLTVT.

The chain employs TRBV29-1 and TRBJ1-2; D may be TRBD1 (6 bases). Trimming left V 3 bases short and J 4 bases short, with 15 bases between. From germline, CDR1 is SQVTM and CDR2 ANQGSEA. The CDR3 length is 14 residues. This CDR3 is CSVDHREVVYGYTF. The CDR3, as DNA: TGCAGCGTTGATCACAGGGAAGTGGTCTATGGCTACACCTTC.

This chain connects TRBV19 to TRBJ1-5, with 12 nucleotides matching TRBD1. The V gene end was trimmed by 5 bases and the J gene end by 3 bases; junction bases not matched to a gene: 8. CDR3 length equals 17 residues. Germline V CDR1 and CDR2: LNHDA, SQIVND (reference sequence). The DNA of the CDR3 is TGTGCCAGTAGTGAAACCGGGACAGGGGGCTCCAATCAGCCCCAGCATTTT. It translates to CASSETGTGGSNQPQHF.

The J gene is TRBJ2-7, the V gene TRBV2; D unresolved. CDR3 length: 12 amino acids. Germline CDR1 reads SNHLY; CDR2 reads FYNNEI. Trimming left V 6 bases short and J 0 bases short, with 6 bases between. The CDR3 DNA follows: TGTGCCAGCAGAACAGACTCCTACGAGCAGTACTTC. Amino acids: CASRTDSYEQYF.

This chain joins TRBV12-5 and TRBJ2-5; D perhaps matches TRBD1 (7 bases). Germline V gene data show CDR1 as LGHNT and CDR2 as FRNRAP. This CDR3 has 13 amino acids. Trimming shortened V by 6 bases and J by 4 bases, and 12 bases separated the two germline ends. This CDR3 reads CASGRQGGETQYF. The CDR3 nucleotides read TGTGCTAGTGGGAGACAGGGAGGAGAGACCCAGTACTTC.

This clone came up once. V is TRBV10-3 and J is TRBJ2-3; D might be TRBD2 (5 bases). V was clipped by 6 bases and J by 4 bases, with 11 bases between them. Germline CDR1 ENHRY, CDR2 SYGVKD. The length of the CDR3 is 13 residues. The CDR3 loop reads CAIRTSGSDTQYF. CDR3 coding DNA: TGTGCCATCAGAACAAGCGGATCAGATACGCAGTATTTT.